Sequencing of this T cell receptor (beta chain) was carried out in a study of T cell clonotyping in hematopoietic cell transplantation. The time point was: recipient sample about 28 days before transplant, after cytoreduction. The CDR3 consists of 17 residues. In germline, CDR1 is SGDLS, CDR2 YYNGEE. The V segment lost 4 bases and the J segment 0 bases; nucleotides outside the gene matches: 9. Measured with immunoSEQ multiplex PCR; TCRdb has only the in-frame clones, and not every one. The data show over 25,000 clones, about 80% seen once. The chain carries TRBV9 and TRBJ2-7; TRBD2 matches at 11 bases. The sequence derives from a woman aged 25 to 39 with chronic myeloid leukemia. Some clones in this sample may be carry-over from other donors' samples. Source: peripheral blood mononuclear cells, taken before stem cell transplant. The CDR3 protein is CASSPRPGLAASYEQYF. In nucleotides, the CDR3 is TGTGCCAGCAGCCCCCGTCCGGGACTAGCGGCCTCCTACGAGCAGTACTTC.